A single sample gave rise to the 19 T cell receptor beta chains below, sequenced in a study of blood T cell repertoires in COVID-19. Profiling relied on immunoSEQ multiplex PCR, and the TCRdb table lists in-frame clones only, not all of them. This sample has about 70,000 clones, with 70% to 85% found just once. Sequencing input: peripheral blood. Receptor source: a woman aged 70-85 years with acute or convalescent COVID-19.

CDR3 sequence: CASRAGDVDTEAFF. Here the CDR3 DNA reads TGCGCCAGCAGAGCAGGGGACGTGGACACTGAAGCTTTCTTT. The rearrangement joins TRBV10-2 to TRBJ1-1; tentatively, D is TRBD1 (6 bases). The CDR3 sequence is 14 residues long. Germline CDR1 WSHSY, CDR2 SAAADI. V was clipped by 6 bases and J by 3 bases, with 14 bases between them.

This chain uses TRBV10-3 with TRBJ2-7, with 8 bases fitting TRBD1. V lost 3 bases to trimming and J lost 2 bases; unmatched junction nucleotides: 9. CDR3 length: 16 residues. CDR1 is ENHRY, CDR2 SYGVKD, per germline. The CDR3 sequence is CAISDMDRDFTYEQYF. The CDR3 region has the DNA TGTGCCATCAGTGACATGGACAGGGATTTCACCTACGAGCAGTACTTC.

The V and J genes are TRBV10-3 and TRBJ1-2; 8 bases are shared with TRBD1. This CDR3 region has 15 residues. In germline, CDR1 is ENHRY, CDR2 SYGVKD. Losses at the gene ends were 3 bases for V and 5 bases for J; bases not matched to a gene: 8. CDR3 amino acids: CAISEGQGAPYGYTF. The CDR3 nucleotides are TGTGCCATCAGTGAAGGTCAGGGGGCTCCTTATGGCTACACCTTC.

There are a few counts of this clone. This chain uses TRBV9 with TRBJ2-1; 7 nucleotides match TRBD2. The V and J ends lost 1 base and 2 bases, in that order; junction bases with no gene match: 6. This CDR3 contains 16 residues. CDR1 SGDLS and CDR2 YYNGEE come from the germline V gene. The CDR3 sequence: CASSVMGGGPYNEQFF. The CDR3 coding sequence is TGTGCCAGCAGCGTAATGGGCGGGGGTCCCTACAATGAGCAGTTCTTC.

This CDR3 is CASSSGLGSLIQQFF. The CDR3 nucleotides are TGTGCCAGCAGCTCGGGACTAGGATCCCTGATTCAGCAGTTCTTC. This chain joins TRBV11-2 and TRBJ2-1, with 8 bases that match TRBD2. Germline values: CDR1 SGHAT, CDR2 FQNNGV. The CDR3 covers 15 residues. With V trimmed by 4 bases and J by 11 bases, 13 bases remained unmatched.

The rearrangement joins TRBV5-4 to TRBJ2-3, with 12 bases aligning to TRBD2. Per germline, CDR1 SGHNT and CDR2 YYREEE (reference sequence). The junction had 7 bases not matched to a gene; V was cut back by 1 base and J by 4 bases. There are 17 residues in the CDR3. For the CDR3, the DNA is TGTGCCAGCAGCTTGCCACTAGCGGGAGGATGGTCAGATACGCAGTATTTT. Translation: CASSLPLAGGWSDTQYF.

This chain uses TRBV28 with TRBJ1-1; perhaps TRBD1 as D (5 bases). This CDR3 region has 14 residues. The V end was cut by 5 bases, the J end by 11 bases, with 21 bases between. Germline assignment: CDR1 MDHEN and CDR2 SYDVKM. CDR3 nucleotide sequence: TGTGCCAGCAGTCAACCCGGCCAAGGGGCGGGGGCTTTCTTT. Its translation: CASSQPGQGAGAFF.

J is TRBJ2-7 and V is TRBV5-6; D might be TRBD2 (5 bases). The V gene lost 2 bases and the J gene lost 2 bases, with 8 bases spanning the gap. The germline CDR1 and CDR2 sequences are SGHDT and YYEEEE. The CDR3 consists of 13 residues. Written as DNA, the CDR3 is TGTGCCAGCAGCTTTAGCGTTCCCTACGAGCAGTACTTC. Translating gives CASSFSVPYEQYF.

DNA of the CDR3: TGTGCCAGCAGCTATTCAACCTACGAGCAGTACTTC. Translated: CASSYSTYEQYF. The genes are TRBV12-3 or TRBV12-4 and TRBJ2-7; D uncertain. V lost 6 bases and J 2 bases, leaving 8 bases between the germline ends. CDR3 length: 12 residues.

The chain recombines TRBV10-3 with TRBJ2-7; D may be TRBD1 (5 bases). Germline CDR1 is ENHRY and CDR2 is SYGVKD. The CDR3 loop spans 14 amino acids. V was clipped by 3 bases and J by 3 bases, with 12 bases between them. The CDR3 protein is CAISDRQGNYEQYF. In nucleotides, the CDR3 is TGTGCCATCAGTGATCGGCAGGGTAACTACGAGCAGTACTTC.

The chain has TRBV12-3 or TRBV12-4 and TRBJ2-2; D not resolved. Trimming cost V 6 bases and J 1 base, with 6 bases left between them. The CDR3 has 13 amino acids. This chain's CDR3 is CASRTGNTGELFF. The CDR3 nucleotides read TGTGCCAGCAGGACGGGGAACACCGGGGAGCTGTTTTTT.

The rearrangement joins TRBV29-1 to TRBJ2-4; 7 nucleotides agree with TRBD2. V lost 3 bases, J lost 10 bases, and 3 bases stayed unmatched. Germline values: CDR1 SQVTM, CDR2 ANQGSEA. This CDR3 contains 11 residues. The CDR3 protein is CSVERERIQYF. The CDR3 DNA is TGCAGCGTTGAGCGGGAGCGAATTCAGTACTTC.

The J gene is TRBJ2-1, the V gene TRBV11-2; 7 bases align to TRBD2. CDR1 SGHAT and CDR2 FQNNGV come from the germline V gene. CDR3 size: 17 residues. With V trimmed by 6 bases and J by 0 bases, 11 bases remained unmatched. Here the CDR3 reads CASRAFGGGGSYNEQFF. For the CDR3, the DNA is TGTGCCAGCAGGGCTTTTGGTGGGGGGGGCTCCTACAATGAGCAGTTCTTC.

CDR3 loop: CASSPETGGTEAFF. The CDR3, as DNA: TGTGCCAGCAGCCCCGAGACAGGGGGCACTGAAGCTTTCTTT. This chain links TRBV7-9 with TRBJ1-1; 9 bases agree with TRBD1. The CDR3 length is 14 residues. With V trimmed by 5 bases and J by 4 bases, 5 bases remained unmatched. CDR1 and CDR2 from the germline V gene are SEHNR and FQNEAQ (reference sequence).

This clone was seen just once. The chain combines TRBV28 with TRBJ2-1; 7 positions match TRBD2. Trimming cost V 5 bases and J 8 bases; bases outside gene matches: 12. The CDR3 is 15 amino acids. Per the germline V gene, CDR1 is MDHEN and CDR2 is SYDVKM. The CDR3, as DNA: TGTGCCAGCAGTCTTGGGGGACTATTATTCTATGAGCAGTTCTTC. Amino acid sequence: CASSLGGLLFYEQFF.

The rearrangement links TRBV7-9 to TRBJ2-1; 14 bases match TRBD2. The germline V gene has CDR1 SEHNR and CDR2 FQNEAQ (reference sequence). The CDR3 has 19 residues. V shed 5 bases, J shed 4 bases, and the junction held 13 bases outside the gene matches. CDR3 DNA sequence: TGTGCCAGCAGCCCAAGGACTAGCGGGGGGCAAATCCTATACAATGAGCAGTTCTTC. This sequence encodes CASSPRTSGGQILYNEQFF.

In its sample, this clone was seen a few times. The chain uses TRBV11-2 and TRBJ2-1; D remains ambiguous. CDR3 length: 16 amino acids. Germline V lookup: CDR1 SGHAT, CDR2 FQNNGV. Trimming took 4 bases from V and 5 from J, leaving 18 bases between them. CDR3 sequence reads: CASSSSVSYLNNEQFF. The CDR3 DNA reads as TGTGCCAGCAGCTCTTCCGTTTCGTACCTAAACAATGAGCAGTTCTTC.

The rearrangement links TRBV7-2 to TRBJ2-7; D unresolved. With 1 base removed from V and 1 base from J, the gap between germline ends came to 8 bases. Germline CDR1 and CDR2: SGHTA and FQGNSA. CDR3 length: 14 residues. The CDR3 nucleotides read TGTGCCAGCAGCTTAGTATGGCAATCCTACGAGCAGTACTTC. Its translation: CASSLVWQSYEQYF.

Only a few counts were recorded for this clone. The chain is built from TRBV14 and TRBJ1-1, with D possibly being TRBD1 (5 bases). Germline CDR1 SGHDN, CDR2 FVKESK. V dropped 8 bases and J dropped 0 bases, with 16 bases sitting between them. The CDR3 is 15 residues long. DNA of the CDR3: TGTGCCAGCTCACCGCTAGGGGCCTTGAACACTGAAGCTTTCTTT. Amino acids: CASSPLGALNTEAFF.